One and the same sample provided the 6 T cell receptor beta chains below, sequenced in a study of T cell repertoires in cytomegalovirus infection. No antigen has been identified for these receptors. TCRdb fed the reads into MiXCR, producing one record per CDR3 protein. The sample lists 55,000 to 85,000 distinct CDR3 sequences, 20% to 25% occurring once. Material: CD8+ T cells from cultured PBMCs, obtained from culture after CMV antigen stimulation. Receptors were obtained from a human donor in good health (CMV status not recorded). Some clones in this sample may be carry-over from other donors' samples.

V and J are TRBV6-2 or TRBV6-3 and TRBJ2-1, with D possibly matching TRBD1 (6 bases). The CDR3 totals 14 residues. Trimming took off 3 bases at V and 9 bases at J, with 15 bases between the two ends. Per the germline V gene, CDR1 is MNHEY and CDR2 is SVGEGT. CDR3 sequence reads: CASSYTATGFEQFF. CDR3 coding DNA: TGTGCCAGCAGTTATACGGCCACAGGGTTTGAGCAGTTCTTC.

V gene TRBV24-1 combines with J gene TRBJ2-7, with 7 bases that match TRBD1. CDR3 size: 15 residues. V lost 4 bases to trimming and J lost 2 bases; unmatched junction nucleotides: 7. CDR1 KGHDR and CDR2 SFDVKD come from the germline V gene. CDR3 nucleotide sequence: TGTGCCACCAGTGACCGAAAACAGGGGACCTACGAGCAGTACTTC. Its translation: CATSDRKQGTYEQYF.

V gene TRBV7-6 combines with J gene TRBJ1-6; 7 bases are shared with TRBD1. Per germline, CDR1 SGHVS and CDR2 FNYEAQ. The CDR3 loop spans 16 amino acids. The V and J ends lost 5 bases and 4 bases, in that order; junction bases with no gene match: 8. The CDR3 loop is CASSPGTDNYNSPLHF. The CDR3 coding sequence is TGTGCCAGCAGCCCCGGGACAGATAATTATAATTCACCCCTCCACTTT.

The V gene is TRBV4-1, the J gene TRBJ2-2; D may be TRBD2 (5 bases). The V and J ends lost 1 base and 6 bases respectively, with 9 bases between them. Germline-derived CDR1 and CDR2 are MGHRA and YSYEKL. CDR3 length: 14 residues. This CDR3 reads CASSQGSGSGELFF. CDR3 nucleotides: TGCGCCAGCAGCCAAGGGTCGGGATCCGGGGAGCTGTTTTTT.

This rearrangement joins TRBV6-2 or TRBV6-3 to TRBJ2-1; D gene unclear. In germline, CDR1 is MNHEY, CDR2 SVGEGT. CDR3 length equals 14 residues. Between the trimmed V and J ends, which lost 2 bases and 10 bases, there was a span of 15 bases. CDR3 sequence reads: CASSYNPLIREQFF. For the CDR3, the DNA is TGTGCCAGCAGTTACAACCCCCTGATAAGGGAGCAGTTCTTC.

This clonotype was seen only a few times. The chain combines TRBV6-5 with TRBJ2-7, with D perhaps TRBD1 or TRBD2 (5 bases each). The CDR3 loop spans 17 amino acids. Germline CDR1 reads MNHEY; CDR2 reads SVGAGI. Trimming shortened V by 3 bases and J by 2 bases, and 20 bases separated the two germline ends. The CDR3 loop is CASSYAGTAASTYEQYF. CDR3 nucleotide sequence: TGTGCCAGCAGTTATGCAGGGACGGCAGCTAGCACCTACGAGCAGTACTTC.